The 20 T cell receptor beta chains given below trace back to one sample, sequenced in a study of vaccination effects on CD4 cells after COVID-19. Antigen-specific CD4+ T cells were first expanded with viral peptide pools by the ViraFEST assay and only then sequenced. Researchers isolated CD4+ T cells once ten to eleven days of culture had elapsed. Infection with SARS-CoV-2 occurred in the person between March and December 2020, and PCR confirmed it. Measured with immunoSEQ multiplex PCR; TCRdb has only the in-frame clones, and not every one. Of under 60,000 clones listed, more than 75% are singletons. Their cognate antigens are unknown. The sample here was CD4+ T cells from PBMCs cultured with HIV peptides, taken before COVID-19 vaccination. Subset: HIV-1 Nef peptide pool negative control/reference culture. The receptors originated from a human donor who had a prior SARS-CoV-2 infection.

CDR3 bases: TGTGCCAGTAGTATGGGAATAGCGGAAGGACGAAGAAACTATGGCTACACCTTC. Protein product: CASSMGIAEGRRNYGYTF. The chain links TRBV19 to TRBJ1-2; D is ambiguous. Trimming removed 3 bases at V and 2 bases at J, with 22 bases between. CDR3 length: 18 residues. The germline V gene has CDR1 LNHDA and CDR2 SQIVND (reference sequence).

The CDR3 protein is CASSLGQGSYEQYF. The CDR3 DNA is TGTGCCAGCAGCTTAGGACAGGGCTCCTACGAGCAGTACTTC. V gene TRBV9 combines with J gene TRBJ2-7; 8 nucleotides align to TRBD1. The CDR3 length is 14 residues. Per germline, CDR1 SGDLS and CDR2 YYNGEE. Trimming removed 4 bases from V and 0 bases from J; junction bases left unmatched: 3.

The J gene is TRBJ1-1, the V gene TRBV6-5, with TRBD1 matching 9 bases. The V segment lost 5 bases and the J segment 4 bases; nucleotides outside the gene matches: 5. Per the germline V gene, CDR1 is MNHEY and CDR2 is SVGAGI. This CDR3 is built from 14 residues. The chain's CDR3 is CASSLQGAATEAFF. CDR3 in DNA: TGTGCCAGCAGTCTACAGGGGGCGGCCACTGAAGCTTTCTTT.

The chain employs TRBV5-1 and TRBJ2-7; 10 positions match TRBD1. The CDR3 length is 14 residues. Germline V gene lookup returns CDR1 SGHRS and CDR2 YFSETQ. Trimming cost V 5 bases and J 6 bases; bases outside gene matches: 8. The CDR3: CASSSTGTGVEQYF. The CDR3 nucleotides read TGCGCCAGCAGTTCGACCGGGACAGGGGTCGAGCAGTACTTC.

This sequence joins TRBV19 and TRBJ2-1, with D perhaps given as TRBD1 or TRBD2 (5 bases each). V was pared by 9 bases and J by 2 bases, with 11 bases between. The germline V gene encodes CDR1 LNHDA and CDR2 SQIVND (reference sequence). This CDR3 region has 13 residues. This chain's CDR3 is CASRWGTYNEQFF. CDR3 DNA sequence: TGTGCCAGCAGGTGGGGGACCTACAATGAGCAGTTCTTC. The variable domain in full, with the rest retrieved from reference TRBV19 and TRBJ2-1, is DGGITQSPKYLFRKEGQNVTLSCEQNLNHDAMYWYRQDPGQGLRLIYYSQIVNDFQKGDIAEGYSVSREKKESFPLTVTSAQKNPTAFYLCASRWGTYNEQFFGPGTRLTVL.

This clone was observed a few times. Other nucleotide sequences in the sample specify the same CDR3. V gene TRBV30 combines with J gene TRBJ1-5, with D possibly TRBD1 on 6 matching bases. The CDR3 covers 13 residues. The germline V gene encodes CDR1 GTSNPN and CDR2 SVGIG (reference sequence). The germline V and J ends were trimmed by 2 bases and 4 bases, with 9 bases remaining between them. CDR3 residues: CAWSLQGNQPQHF. CDR3 DNA sequence: TGTGCCTGGAGTCTTCAGGGGAATCAGCCCCAGCATTTT.

The chain recombines TRBV28 with TRBJ1-1, with a weak D call TRBD1 (5 bases). This CDR3 is 15 amino acids long. V was trimmed by 5 bases and J by 2 bases, leaving 15 bases between them. Germline CDR1 and CDR2: MDHEN and SYDVKM. CDR3 nucleotides: TGTGCCAGCAGTCCAAGAAAGACAGCAAACACTGAAGCTTTCTTT. This codes for CASSPRKTANTEAFF.

The chain has TRBV6-1 and TRBJ2-7; D is perhaps TRBD2 (7 bases). V was trimmed by 3 bases and J by 2 bases, leaving 14 bases between them. This CDR3 has 15 residues. The germline CDR1 and CDR2 sequences are MNHNS and SASEGT. The CDR3 region is CASSEGGARTYEQYF. The CDR3 DNA reads TGTGCCAGCAGTGAGGGGGGGGCCAGGACCTACGAGCAGTACTTC.

The V call is TRBV14, the J call TRBJ2-1, with D hard to call. Germline lookup yields CDR1 SGHDN and CDR2 FVKESK. V lost 4 bases and J lost 10, with 11 bases in between. This CDR3 has 12 amino acids. The CDR3 loop reads CASSPSPREQFF. CDR3 in DNA: TGTGCCAGCAGCCCATCCCCACGCGAGCAGTTCTTC.

This clone is a singleton in its sample. The V call is TRBV2, the J call TRBJ2-3, with 11 bases lining up with TRBD2. Trimming removed 4 bases from V and 5 bases from J; junction bases left unmatched: 5. CDR3 size: 15 residues. Germline V lookup: CDR1 SNHLY, CDR2 FYNNEI. The CDR3 reads CASSGRLAGIDTQYF. The CDR3 nucleotides are TGTGCCAGCAGTGGGAGACTAGCGGGAATAGATACGCAGTATTTT.

The chain couples TRBV4-2 to TRBJ2-7; 8 bases match TRBD1. The CDR3 loop spans 17 amino acids. The V gene end was trimmed by 1 base and the J gene end by 2 bases; junction bases not matched to a gene: 10. Per germline, CDR1 LGHNA and CDR2 YNFKEQ. CDR3 sequence (DNA): TGTGCCAGCAGCCAAGCACTGCAGGGGGCGCTACCCTACGAGCAGTACTTC. Amino acids: CASSQALQGALPYEQYF.

J is TRBJ2-2 and V is TRBV5-1; no clear D gene. V was trimmed by 4 bases and J by 3 bases, leaving 10 bases between them. CDR1 and CDR2 from the germline V gene are SGHRS and YFSETQ. The CDR3 contains 14 residues. CDR3 residues: CASSTQRHTGELFF. The CDR3 DNA sequence: TGCGCCAGCAGCACCCAGAGACACACCGGGGAGCTGTTTTTT.

The chain uses TRBV4-3 and TRBJ1-2; 7 positions match TRBD1. This CDR3 has 16 residues. Germline loops: CDR1 LGHNA, CDR2 YSLEER. V lost 3 bases and J lost 6; bases outside the gene matches: 13. The CDR3 is CASSHLRDSGRDGYTF. Written as DNA, the CDR3 is TGCGCCAGCAGCCACCTCCGGGACAGCGGTAGGGATGGCTACACCTTC.

The chain combines TRBV5-8 with TRBJ2-1; the D gene could be TRBD1 or TRBD2 (5 bases each). The CDR3 covers 16 residues. Trimming took 4 bases from V and 7 from J, leaving 21 bases between them. In germline, CDR1 is SGHTS, CDR2 YDEGEE. CDR3 amino acids: CASSGAGLAKENEQFF. The CDR3 region has the DNA TGTGCCAGCAGCGGGGCCGGACTCGCAAAAGAGAATGAGCAGTTCTTC.

Only a few counts were recorded for this clone. The identical CDR3 is also encoded by other nucleotide sequences in the sample. The V and J genes are TRBV6-5 and TRBJ1-6; weak D call: TRBD1 (5 bases). Trimming cost V 6 bases and J 2 bases, with 8 bases left between them. Germline V CDR1 and CDR2: MNHEY, SVGAGI. The CDR3 is 14 amino acids. CDR3 DNA: TGTGCCAGCAGCTCGGGGCCCTATAATTCACCCCTCCACTTT. Encoded protein: CASSSGPYNSPLHF.

This rearrangement joins TRBV11-3 to TRBJ1-2; the D gene is possibly TRBD1 (6 bases). CDR1 and CDR2 (germline): SGHNT, YENEEA. The CDR3 runs to 15 residues. The V end was cut by 6 bases, the J end by 3 bases, with 17 bases between. CDR3 residues: CASRLKPDRDYGYTF. CDR3 coding DNA: TGTGCCAGCAGATTAAAACCGGACAGAGACTATGGCTACACCTTC.

V usage is TRBV3-1 (or the pseudogene TRBV3-2) and J usage is TRBJ2-7, with D maybe TRBD1 (6 bases). V gave up 4 bases and J gave up 2 bases, with 15 bases separating them. The CDR3 has 15 residues. CDR1 LGHDT and CDR2 YNNKEL come from the germline V gene (reference sequence). In DNA, the CDR3 is TGTGCCAGCAGCCGGGACATAACCAGCGCCTACGAGCAGTACTTC. Its translation is CASSRDITSAYEQYF.

The genes are TRBV29-1 and TRBJ1-1; D might be TRBD1 (5 bases). This CDR3 contains 11 residues. Trimming took off 7 bases at V and 3 bases at J, with 9 bases between the two ends. The germline V gene encodes CDR1 SQVTM and CDR2 ANQGSEA. The CDR3 loop reads CSGGSDTEAFF. As DNA, the CDR3 is TGCAGCGGGGGGTCGGACACTGAAGCTTTCTTT.

The rearrangement uses TRBV24-1 and TRBJ2-2; 14 nucleotides match TRBD2. The CDR3 has 18 residues. The junction had 8 bases not matched to a gene; V was cut back by 2 bases and J by 7 bases. The V gene's germline CDR1 is KGHDR and CDR2 SFDVKD. CDR3 protein: CATSDSRLAGGPGGELFF. The CDR3 nucleotides are TGTGCCACCAGTGATTCCCGACTAGCGGGAGGGCCCGGCGGGGAGCTGTTTTTT.

The chain has TRBV18 and TRBJ1-3; 10 nucleotides agree with TRBD1. Germline CDR1 is KGHSH and CDR2 is LQKENI. V trimming: 3 bases; J trimming: 3 bases; junction bases outside the gene matches: 5. There are 16 residues in the CDR3. The CDR3 nucleotides read TGTGCCAGCTCACCTACGGGACAGGGGAATGGAAACACCATATATTTT. Protein: CASSPTGQGNGNTIYF.